A selection of T cell receptor beta chains follows, all from one sample in a study of OX40 agonist ivuxolimab in advanced cancers. Generated by immunoSEQ multiplex PCR, the TCRdb table keeps only in-frame clones and is missing some. The repertoire holds about 64,000 clones, roughly 81% seen once, with roughly 9.8% in the top ten. Here the sequenced sample was CD4+ or CD8+ T cells sorted from blood, taken in a trial of the OX40 agonist ivuxolimab. All receptors derive from an adult with an advanced solid tumor such as melanoma, head and neck, liver or kidney cancer. Both conserved end residues are part of each CDR3. The D gene is left open where the match is weak. The size field is filled for only some rows; it gives once, few, many or a size class.

j_call: TRBJ1-2; v_call: TRBV6-5; clone_size: -; d_call: -; cdr3_aa: CASSYGGQPYGYTF; cdr3_nt: TGTGCCAGCAGTTACGGAGGGCAGCCCTATGGCTACACCTTC
j_call: TRBJ2-6; v_call: TRBV2; clone_size: -; d_call: -; cdr3_aa: CASSVFSGANVLTF; cdr3_nt: TGTGCCAGCAGTGTATTCTCTGGGGCCAACGTCCTGACTTTC
j_call: TRBJ2-1; v_call: TRBV15; clone_size: -; d_call: TRBD2; cdr3_aa: CAISGSLYNEQFF; cdr3_nt: TGTGCCATAAGCGGGAGTTTATACAATGAGCAGTTCTTC
j_call: TRBJ2-7; v_call: TRBV6-5; clone_size: once; d_call: -; cdr3_aa: CASRRRDDEQYF; cdr3_nt: TGTGCCAGCAGACGTCGGGACGACGAGCAGTACTTC
j_call: TRBJ2-5; v_call: TRBV7-6; clone_size: once; d_call: -; cdr3_aa: CASSFGVQETQYF; cdr3_nt: TGTGCCAGCAGCTTTGGGGTGCAAGAGACCCAGTACTTC
j_call: TRBJ2-5; v_call: TRBV29-1; clone_size: -; d_call: TRBD1; cdr3_aa: CSVGTGGVGETQYF; cdr3_nt: TGCAGCGTTGGGACAGGGGGAGTCGGGGAGACCCAGTACTTC
j_call: TRBJ2-3; v_call: TRBV7-9; clone_size: -; d_call: -; cdr3_aa: CASSLVGPGTDTQYF; cdr3_nt: TGTGCCAGCAGCTTAGTCGGACCCGGCACAGATACGCAGTATTTT
j_call: TRBJ1-1; v_call: TRBV11-3; clone_size: -; d_call: TRBD1; cdr3_aa: CASSLTGGVNTEAFF; cdr3_nt: TGTGCCAGCAGCTTAACAGGGGGGGTGAACACTGAAGCTTTCTTT
j_call: TRBJ1-5; v_call: TRBV11-2; clone_size: once; d_call: -; cdr3_aa: CASSLEAGGGPQHF; cdr3_nt: TGTGCCAGCAGTTTAGAGGCGGGAGGGGGACCCCAGCATTTT
j_call: TRBJ1-1; v_call: TRBV5-1; clone_size: -; d_call: -; cdr3_aa: CASSTWNTEAFF; cdr3_nt: TGCGCCAGCAGCACTTGGAACACTGAAGCTTTCTTT
j_call: TRBJ2-6; v_call: TRBV16; clone_size: -; d_call: -; cdr3_aa: CASSQEGGGANVLTF; cdr3_nt: TGTGCCAGCAGCCAAGAAGGAGGAGGGGCCAACGTCCTGACTTTC
j_call: TRBJ2-5; v_call: TRBV12-5; clone_size: -; d_call: TRBD2; cdr3_aa: CASGLGTSGGETQYF; cdr3_nt: TGTGCTAGTGGTTTGGGAACTAGCGGGGGAGAGACCCAGTACTTC
j_call: TRBJ1-2; v_call: TRBV6-1; clone_size: -; d_call: -; cdr3_aa: CASRGGGQSYGYTF; cdr3_nt: TGTGCCAGCAGGGGGGGTGGACAGTCCTATGGCTACACCTTC
j_call: TRBJ2-3; v_call: TRBV25-1; clone_size: -; d_call: -; cdr3_aa: CASTPHGADTQYF; cdr3_nt: TGTGCCAGCACCCCCCACGGGGCAGATACGCAGTATTTT
j_call: TRBJ2-1; v_call: TRBV11-2; clone_size: -; d_call: TRBD1; cdr3_aa: CASRFSRDRVSGEQFF; cdr3_nt: TGTGCCAGCAGATTTAGCCGGGACAGGGTCAGTGGTGAGCAGTTCTTC
j_call: TRBJ2-7; v_call: TRBV5-1; clone_size: -; d_call: -; cdr3_aa: CASRFGWGSNEQYF; cdr3_nt: TGCGCCAGCAGGTTTGGGTGGGGTAGCAACGAGCAGTACTTC
j_call: TRBJ2-3; v_call: TRBV28; clone_size: -; d_call: TRBD1; cdr3_aa: CASTTGQGTDTQYF; cdr3_nt: TGTGCCAGCACCACGGGACAGGGCACAGATACGCAGTATTTT
j_call: TRBJ1-2; v_call: TRBV11-3; clone_size: -; d_call: TRBD1; cdr3_aa: CASSFGQGAFGYTF; cdr3_nt: TGTGCCAGCAGCTTCGGACAGGGGGCGTTTGGCTACACCTTC
j_call: TRBJ2-7; v_call: TRBV7-9; clone_size: -; d_call: -; cdr3_aa: CASSLGTDSYEQYF; cdr3_nt: TGTGCCAGCAGCTTAGGTACGGACTCCTACGAGCAGTACTTC
j_call: TRBJ2-3; v_call: TRBV7-2; clone_size: -; d_call: TRBD2; cdr3_aa: CASSLGRGGTDTQYF; cdr3_nt: TGTGCCAGCAGCTTAGGGCGGGGGGGGACAGATACGCAGTATTTT
j_call: TRBJ2-7; v_call: TRBV18; clone_size: -; d_call: TRBD1; cdr3_aa: CASSPPLTGAGYSYEQYF; cdr3_nt: TGTGCCAGCTCACCGCCCTTGACAGGGGCGGGGTACTCCTACGAGCAGTACTTC
j_call: TRBJ2-7; v_call: TRBV19; clone_size: -; d_call: -; cdr3_aa: CASSIGGDRRAYEQYF; cdr3_nt: TGTGCCAGTAGTATTGGCGGAGACAGGAGGGCGTACGAGCAGTACTTC